The next 16 T cell receptor beta chains were all read from a single sample in a study of beta chain features in type 1 diabetes. The investigators reverse transcribed all of the isolated RNA, so they sequenced expressed TCRB transcripts. TCRdb keeps only in-frame clones here, not all; method: immunoSEQ multiplex PCR. The data hold almost 350,000 clones, with around a fifth observed a single time. The material sequenced was naive CD4+ T cells from blood. The receptors derive from a young woman in good health.

This chain joins TRBV7-2 and TRBJ2-5; TRBD2 matches 10 bases. Germline trimming cut 5 bases from V and 0 bases from J; bases unmatched to any gene: 6. The CDR3 is made up of 16 amino acids. From germline, CDR1 is SGHTA and CDR2 FQGNSA. Here the CDR3 reads CASSPPAGGYQETQYF. The DNA of the CDR3 is TGTGCCAGCAGCCCGCCAGCGGGGGGGTACCAAGAGACCCAGTACTTC.

The rearrangement links TRBV5-1 to TRBJ1-2, with D unresolved. Germline-derived CDR1 and CDR2 are SGHRS and YFSETQ. This CDR3 spans 16 amino acids. Trimming removed 0 bases from V and 0 bases from J, with 12 bases in between. The CDR3 sequence: CASSLGSGLTNYGYTF. For the CDR3, the DNA is TGCGCCAGCAGCTTGGGAAGTGGACTTACTAACTATGGCTACACCTTC.

A few counts support this clone. The chain couples TRBV13 to TRBJ2-1, with TRBD2 as a possible D gene (6 bases). V shed 5 bases and J shed 7 bases, with 18 bases lying between them. The length of the CDR3 is 15 residues. Germline V gene data show CDR1 as PRHDT and CDR2 as FYEKMQ (reference sequence). CDR3 protein: CASSQLIPGGNEQFF. The CDR3 DNA reads as TGTGCCAGCAGCCAGTTGATCCCCGGGGGTAATGAGCAGTTCTTC.

In its sample, this clone was seen a few times. The chain carries TRBV6-1 and TRBJ2-1, with D possibly TRBD2 on 5 matching bases. The CDR3 has 13 residues. Trimming took off 6 bases at V and 4 bases at J, with 10 bases between the two ends. Germline CDR1 is MNHNS and CDR2 is SASEGT. The CDR3 sequence is CASRRTEYNEQFF. In DNA form, the CDR3 reads TGTGCCAGCAGGAGGACTGAGTACAATGAGCAGTTCTTC.

In this sample, this clone turned up a few times. The gene calls are TRBV7-9 and TRBJ1-5; 9 nucleotides line up with TRBD1. The length of the CDR3 is 14 residues. Germline values: CDR1 SEHNR, CDR2 FQNEAQ (reference sequence). V shed 3 bases, J shed 4 bases, and the junction held 1 base outside the gene matches. In DNA form, the CDR3 reads TGTGCCAGCAGCTTCGGACAGGGGAATCAGCCCCAGCATTTT. Its protein product is CASSFGQGNQPQHF.

This clone was observed a few times. The chain employs TRBV18 and TRBJ2-7, with D possibly TRBD2 on 5 matching bases. Trimming pared 6 bases from V and 3 bases from J, leaving 21 bases between. The CDR3 totals 16 residues. The germline V gene encodes CDR1 KGHSH and CDR2 LQKENI. The CDR3 DNA reads TGTGCCAGCTCCCCAATTGAGGGCCGAGTCCGCTACGAGCAGTACTTC. Protein product: CASSPIEGRVRYEQYF. Combining the CDR3 with reference TRBV18 and TRBJ2-7 gives the whole variable domain NAGVMQNPRHLVRRRGQEARLRCSPMKGHSHVYWYRQLPEEGLKFMVYLQKENIIDESGMPKERFSAEFPKEGPSILRIQQVVRGDSAAYFCASSPIEGRVRYEQYFGPGTRLTVT.

Points on this clone: The same CDR3 arises from other DNA sequences in this sample as well. This chain joins TRBV4-3 and TRBJ2-1; TRBD1 agrees at 8 bases. The CDR3 extends over 14 amino acids. V lost 0 bases to trimming and J lost 7 bases; unmatched junction nucleotides: 2. Looked up from germline, CDR1 is LGHNA and CDR2 is YSLEER. Here the CDR3 DNA reads TGCGCCAGCAGCCAAGAAACAGGGGGAAATGAGCAGTTCTTC. Amino acid sequence: CASSQETGGNEQFF.

A remark on this clone: The same CDR3 arises from other DNA sequences in this sample as well. The CDR3 sequence: CASSPAGGVADTQYF. CDR3 in DNA: TGTGCCAGCTCACCAGCGGGAGGGGTGGCAGATACGCAGTATTTT. The genes are TRBV18 and TRBJ2-3; TRBD2 matches 9 bases. V shed 2 bases, J shed 4 bases, and the junction held 4 bases outside the gene matches. Per germline, CDR1 KGHSH and CDR2 LQKENI. The CDR3 sequence is 15 residues long. Complete variable domain (other parts from reference TRBV18 and TRBJ2-3): NAGVMQNPRHLVRRRGQEARLRCSPMKGHSHVYWYRQLPEEGLKFMVYLQKENIIDESGMPKERFSAEFPKEGPSILRIQQVVRGDSAAYFCASSPAGGVADTQYFGPGTRLTVL.

This chain uses TRBV29-1 with TRBJ2-3; the match to TRBD1 covers 7 bases. The CDR3 is 16 residues long. J lost 0 bases, V lost 0 bases, and 6 bases had no gene match. In germline, CDR1 is SQVTM, CDR2 ANQGSEA. In DNA, the CDR3 is TGCAGCGTTGAAGAAGGGGGCGAGGGTAGCACAGATACGCAGTATTTT. Translation gives CSVEEGGEGSTDTQYF.

The chain uses TRBV25-1 and TRBJ1-1, with D perhaps matching TRBD1 (5 bases). In germline, CDR1 is MGHDK, CDR2 SYGVNS. The CDR3 is made up of 13 amino acids. Trimming cost V 7 bases and J 4 bases, with 13 bases left between them. The DNA for the CDR3 is TGTGCCAGCATGACTCAGGGTGTCACTGAAGCTTTCTTT. Protein: CASMTQGVTEAFF.

The rearrangement uses TRBV29-1 and TRBJ1-1; 8 bases are shared with TRBD1. Germline assignment: CDR1 SQVTM and CDR2 ANQGSEA. The CDR3 is made up of 13 amino acids. The V segment lost 6 bases and the J segment 7 bases; nucleotides outside the gene matches: 10. The DNA of the CDR3 is TGCAGCGTGGAGATACAGGGGGGAAATGAAGCTTTCTTT. Translating gives CSVEIQGGNEAFF.

The chain joins TRBV5-6 to TRBJ2-1; 16 bases match TRBD2. Trimming cost V 4 bases and J 9 bases; bases outside gene matches: 7. The CDR3 length is 16 residues. CDR1 SGHDT and CDR2 YYEEEE come from the germline V gene. The CDR3 is CASSGGTSGGEGEQFF. The DNA for the CDR3 is TGTGCCAGCAGCGGAGGGACTAGCGGGGGGGAGGGTGAGCAGTTCTTC.

V gene TRBV7-2 combines with J gene TRBJ1-4, with TRBD1 matching 9 bases. The V and J ends lost 4 bases and 5 bases, in that order; junction bases with no gene match: 14. CDR1 and CDR2 (germline): SGHTA, FQGNSA. This CDR3 comprises 18 residues. The CDR3 spells CASSSPTLSTGGNEKLFF. The DNA of the CDR3 is TGTGCCAGCAGCTCCCCGACCTTATCGACAGGGGGAAATGAAAAACTGTTTTTT.

This clone has more than one count but fewer than ten. Other DNA sequences in the same sample also yield this CDR3. The chain employs TRBV10-3 and TRBJ2-1; 14 positions match TRBD2. CDR1 ENHRY and CDR2 SYGVKD come from the germline V gene. Trimming cost V 10 bases and J 7 bases; bases outside gene matches: 3. The CDR3 has 13 residues. CDR3 coding DNA: TGTGCCACCGGACTAGCGGGAGGTAATGAGCAGTTCTTC. It yields the protein CATGLAGGNEQFF.

The V and J genes are TRBV11-2 and TRBJ2-1, with D unclear. The CDR3 covers 13 residues. Trimming pared 4 bases from V and 10 bases from J, leaving 14 bases between. The germline CDR1 and CDR2 sequences are SGHAT and FQNNGV. The CDR3 spells CASSSSAPGEQFF. The CDR3 bases are TGTGCCAGCAGCTCCTCGGCTCCCGGGGAGCAGTTCTTC.

This clone was detected only a few times. The genes are TRBV9 and TRBJ1-6; tentatively, D is TRBD1 (6 bases). In germline, CDR1 is SGDLS, CDR2 YYNGEE. Trimming shortened V by 4 bases and J by 6 bases, and 11 bases separated the two germline ends. The CDR3 totals 14 residues. The CDR3 sequence is CASSTGQPNSPLHF. DNA of the CDR3: TGTGCCAGCAGCACCGGACAGCCTAATTCACCCCTCCACTTT.